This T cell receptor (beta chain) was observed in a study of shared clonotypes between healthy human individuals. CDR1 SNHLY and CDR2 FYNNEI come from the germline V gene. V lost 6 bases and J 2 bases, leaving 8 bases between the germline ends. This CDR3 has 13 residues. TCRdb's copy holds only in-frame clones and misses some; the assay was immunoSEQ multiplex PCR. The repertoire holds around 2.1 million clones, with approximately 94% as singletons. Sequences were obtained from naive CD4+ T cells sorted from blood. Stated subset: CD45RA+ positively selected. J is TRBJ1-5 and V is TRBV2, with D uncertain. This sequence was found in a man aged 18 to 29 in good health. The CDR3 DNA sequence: TGTGCCAGCAGCCTGCACGGCAATCAGCCCCAGCATTTT. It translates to CASSLHGNQPQHF.